This TCR beta chain comes out of a study of cytomegalovirus exposure and HLA in healthy donors. Study-level results: In vitro work confirmed that a few CMV-associated chains recognize CMV antigens. Association of a missense DCLRE1C variant with TCR beta V- and J-gene trimming was reported in a later analysis. It was assumed in the presence/absence analyses that sequencing depth was roughly uniform across donors.

Worth noting for this clone: The target antigen is unknown.

The PCR used 60 Vbeta and 13 Jbeta primers. TCRdb's table, derived via immunoSEQ multiplex PCR, lists solely in-frame clones and lacks some. The sample has 120,000 to 150,000 clones, 78% seen once. Unrecorded immune exposure was likely among donors, who were nominally healthy when sampled. CDR3 size: 13 residues. The germline V gene has CDR1 SGHVS and CDR2 FNYEAQ. V lost 2 bases, J lost 8 bases, and 9 bases lay in between. The sequenced sample consisted of PBMCs. The origin of this receptor is a male donor in good health and CMV-seronegative. This rearrangement joins TRBV7-6 to TRBJ2-2, with D possibly TRBD2 on 5 matching bases. CDR3 DNA: TGTGCCAGCAGCTTATGGGAGCTGGGGGAGCTGTTTTTT. Protein sequence: CASSLWELGELFF.